Detailed here is one T cell receptor beta chain. These data are taken from a study of cytomegalovirus exposure and HLA in healthy donors. Trimming at V came to 4 bases and at J to 2 bases, leaving 4 bases not matched to a gene. The germline gives CDR1 LGHNA, CDR2 YNFKEQ. The CDR3 runs 15 residues. In the PCR, 60 Vbeta and 13 Jbeta primers were used. Method: immunoSEQ multiplex PCR; TCRdb's copy keeps in-frame clones and lacks some. In the table there are about 120,000 clones, over 60% of which are singletons. The V gene is TRBV4-2, the J gene TRBJ2-3; TRBD1 matches at 9 bases. Input material: PBMCs. The sequence came from a woman in her twenties or thirties in good health and CMV-seropositive. The CDR3 here is CASSPRTGDTDTQYF. The CDR3 bases are TGTGCCAGCAGCCCTCGGACAGGGGACACAGATACGCAGTATTTT.